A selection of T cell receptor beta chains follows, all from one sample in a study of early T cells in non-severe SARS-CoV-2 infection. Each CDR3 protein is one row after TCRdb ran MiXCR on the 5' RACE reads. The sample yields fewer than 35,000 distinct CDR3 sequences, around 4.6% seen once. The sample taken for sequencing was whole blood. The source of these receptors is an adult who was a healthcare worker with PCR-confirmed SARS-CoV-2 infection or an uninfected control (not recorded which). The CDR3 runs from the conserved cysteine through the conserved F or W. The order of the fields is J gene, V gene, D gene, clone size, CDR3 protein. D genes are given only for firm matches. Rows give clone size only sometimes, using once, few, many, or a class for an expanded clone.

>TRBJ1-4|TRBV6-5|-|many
CASSYSEAGNEKLFF
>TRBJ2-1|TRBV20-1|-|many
CSARSLMNEQFF
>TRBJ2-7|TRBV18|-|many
CASSPPSGTLLTYEQYF
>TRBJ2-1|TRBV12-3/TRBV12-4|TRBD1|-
CASSWTGGSYNEQFF
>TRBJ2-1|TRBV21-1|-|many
CASSKEGGNHNEQFF
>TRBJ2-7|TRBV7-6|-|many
CASSSGTFSDEQYF
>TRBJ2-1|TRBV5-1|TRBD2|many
CASSTLAGVINEQFF
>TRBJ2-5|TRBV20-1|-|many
CSARDYQETQYF
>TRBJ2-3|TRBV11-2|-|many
CASSFSGTALGTQYF
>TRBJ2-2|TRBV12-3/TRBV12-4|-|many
CASSLSIGRPTLFF
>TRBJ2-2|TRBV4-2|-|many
CASSQDSQGWPGELFF
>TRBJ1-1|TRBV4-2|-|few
CASSQGGATEAFF
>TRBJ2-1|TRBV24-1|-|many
CATSDSPGLQFF
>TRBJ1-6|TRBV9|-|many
CASSVEWSSPLHF
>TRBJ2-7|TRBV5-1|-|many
CASSERDSSSYEQYF
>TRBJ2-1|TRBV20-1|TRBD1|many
CSATTGGEQFF
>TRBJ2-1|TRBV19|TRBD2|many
CASRGTSGNNEQFF
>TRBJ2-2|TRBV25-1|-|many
CASSEIQRTGELFF
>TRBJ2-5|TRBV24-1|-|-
CTTSDSRSQETQYF
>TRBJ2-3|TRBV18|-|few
CASSPPGFGGTDTQYF
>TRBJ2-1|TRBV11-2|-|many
CASSLDGDGTSRYNEQFF
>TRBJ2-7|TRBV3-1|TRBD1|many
CASSQFRGMVDEQYF
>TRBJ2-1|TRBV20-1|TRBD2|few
CSAHLRREGLLGNEQFF
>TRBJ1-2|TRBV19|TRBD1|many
CASSIDLGTAVRYTF
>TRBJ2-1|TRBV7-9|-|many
CASSLVEDYYSYNEQFF
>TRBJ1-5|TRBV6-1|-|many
CASSNGHSDQPQHF
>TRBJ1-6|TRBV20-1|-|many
CSARHPHGGNSPLHF
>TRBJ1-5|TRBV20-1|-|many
CSARAGIQGNQPQHF
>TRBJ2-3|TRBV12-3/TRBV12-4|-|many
CASSFRHTDTQYF
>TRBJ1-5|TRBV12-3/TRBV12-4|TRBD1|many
CASSLSLGQVNQPQHF
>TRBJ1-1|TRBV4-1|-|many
CASSQAETLNTEAFF
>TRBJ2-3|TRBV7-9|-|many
CASSLLTDTQYF
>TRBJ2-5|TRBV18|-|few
CASSTGRAETQYF